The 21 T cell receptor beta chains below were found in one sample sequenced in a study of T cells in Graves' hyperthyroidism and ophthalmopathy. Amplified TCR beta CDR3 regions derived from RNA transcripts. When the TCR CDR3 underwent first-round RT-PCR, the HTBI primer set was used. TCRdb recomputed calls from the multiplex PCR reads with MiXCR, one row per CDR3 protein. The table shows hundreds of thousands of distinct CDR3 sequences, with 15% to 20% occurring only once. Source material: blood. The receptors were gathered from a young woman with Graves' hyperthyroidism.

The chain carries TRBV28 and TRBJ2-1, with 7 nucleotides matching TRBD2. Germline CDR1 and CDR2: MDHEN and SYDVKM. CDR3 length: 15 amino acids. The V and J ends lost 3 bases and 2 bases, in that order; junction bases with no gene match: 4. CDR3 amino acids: CASSFGEGTYNEQFF. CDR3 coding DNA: TGTGCCAGCAGTTTCGGGGAGGGCACCTACAATGAGCAGTTCTTC.

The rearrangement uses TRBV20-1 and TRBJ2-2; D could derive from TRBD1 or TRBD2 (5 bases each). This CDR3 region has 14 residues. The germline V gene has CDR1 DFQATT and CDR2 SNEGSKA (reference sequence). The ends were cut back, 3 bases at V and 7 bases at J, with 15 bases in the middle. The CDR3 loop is CSASRPGPIGELFF. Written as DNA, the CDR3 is TGCAGTGCTAGCCGACCGGGACCCATCGGGGAGCTGTTTTTT.

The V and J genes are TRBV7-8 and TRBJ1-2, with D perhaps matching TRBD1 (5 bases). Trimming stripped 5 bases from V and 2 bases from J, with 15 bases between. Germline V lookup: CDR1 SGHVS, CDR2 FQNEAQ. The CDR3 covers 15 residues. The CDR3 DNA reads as TGTGCCAGCAGCGTTGGGGGGGAGTTCAACTATGGCTACACCTTC. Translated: CASSVGGEFNYGYTF.

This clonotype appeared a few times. The CDR3 reads CASSLGGGEQETQYF. The CDR3 DNA follows: TGTGCCAGCAGCTTGGGAGGGGGGGAGCAAGAGACCCAGTACTTC. The rearrangement uses TRBV7-9 and TRBJ2-5, with D maybe TRBD2 (7 bases). The CDR3 loop spans 15 amino acids. The V gene lost 3 bases and the J gene lost 2 bases, with 13 bases spanning the gap. Germline V CDR1 and CDR2: SEHNR, FQNEAQ (reference sequence).

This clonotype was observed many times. In DNA form, the CDR3 reads TGTGCCAGCAGTGACTTGGGGGAGACCCAGTACTTC. Translated, it gives CASSDLGETQYF. The chain joins TRBV6-1 to TRBJ2-5; D is ambiguous. Deletions cut 3 bases from V and 5 bases from J, with 7 bases between. The CDR3 extends over 12 amino acids. Germline loops: CDR1 MNHNS, CDR2 SASEGT.

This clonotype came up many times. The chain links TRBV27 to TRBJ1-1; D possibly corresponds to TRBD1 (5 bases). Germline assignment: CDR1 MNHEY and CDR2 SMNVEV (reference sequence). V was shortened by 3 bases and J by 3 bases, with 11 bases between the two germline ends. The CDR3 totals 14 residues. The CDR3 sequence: CASSFQGGYTEAFF. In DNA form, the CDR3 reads TGTGCCAGCAGTTTTCAGGGTGGGTACACTGAAGCTTTCTTT.

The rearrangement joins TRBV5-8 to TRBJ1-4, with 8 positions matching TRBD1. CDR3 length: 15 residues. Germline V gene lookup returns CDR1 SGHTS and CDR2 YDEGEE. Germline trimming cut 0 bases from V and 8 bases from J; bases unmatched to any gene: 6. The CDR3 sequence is CASSLGSGTGEKLFF. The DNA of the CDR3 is TGTGCCAGCAGCTTGGGGTCGGGGACAGGAGAAAAACTGTTTTTT.

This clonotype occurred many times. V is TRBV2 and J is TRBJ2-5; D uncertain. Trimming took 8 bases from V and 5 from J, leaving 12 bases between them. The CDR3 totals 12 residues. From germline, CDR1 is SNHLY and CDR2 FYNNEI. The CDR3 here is CASQGPGETQYF. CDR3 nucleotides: TGTGCCAGCCAAGGCCCTGGGGAGACCCAGTACTTC.

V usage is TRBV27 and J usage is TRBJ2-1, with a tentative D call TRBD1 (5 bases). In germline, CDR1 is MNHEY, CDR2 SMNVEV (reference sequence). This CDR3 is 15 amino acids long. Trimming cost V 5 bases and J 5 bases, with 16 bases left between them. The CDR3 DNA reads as TGTGCCAGCAGTGACCCCCGGACATCCCACAATGAGCAGTTCTTC. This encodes CASSDPRTSHNEQFF.

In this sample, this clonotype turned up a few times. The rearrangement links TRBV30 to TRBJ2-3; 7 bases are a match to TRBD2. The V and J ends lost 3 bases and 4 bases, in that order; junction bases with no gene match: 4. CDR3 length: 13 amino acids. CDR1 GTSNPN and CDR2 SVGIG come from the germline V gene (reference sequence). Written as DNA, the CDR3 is TGTGCCTGGAGGGGAGGGGCCGCAGATACGCAGTATTTT. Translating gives CAWRGGAADTQYF.

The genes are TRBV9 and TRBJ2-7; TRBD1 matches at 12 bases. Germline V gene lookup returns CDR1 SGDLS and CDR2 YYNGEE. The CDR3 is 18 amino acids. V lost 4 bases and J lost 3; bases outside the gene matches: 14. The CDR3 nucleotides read TGTGCCAGCAGCCCTCCGGGACAGGGGGCGAGCGGGAGCTACGAGCAGTACTTC. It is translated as CASSPPGQGASGSYEQYF.

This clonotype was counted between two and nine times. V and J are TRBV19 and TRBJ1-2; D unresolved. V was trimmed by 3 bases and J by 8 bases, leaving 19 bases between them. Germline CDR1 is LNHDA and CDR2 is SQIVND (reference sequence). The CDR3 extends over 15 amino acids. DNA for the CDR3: TGTGCCAGTAGTATGGCCCCTTCCGCCTCGGACGGCTACACCTTC. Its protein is CASSMAPSASDGYTF.

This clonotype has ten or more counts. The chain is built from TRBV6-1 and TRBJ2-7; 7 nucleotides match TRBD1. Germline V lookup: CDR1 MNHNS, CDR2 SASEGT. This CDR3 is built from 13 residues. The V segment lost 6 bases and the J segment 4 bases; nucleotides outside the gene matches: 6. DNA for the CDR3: TGTGCCAGCAGGTCGACAGGGATATACGAGCAGTACTTC. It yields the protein CASRSTGIYEQYF.

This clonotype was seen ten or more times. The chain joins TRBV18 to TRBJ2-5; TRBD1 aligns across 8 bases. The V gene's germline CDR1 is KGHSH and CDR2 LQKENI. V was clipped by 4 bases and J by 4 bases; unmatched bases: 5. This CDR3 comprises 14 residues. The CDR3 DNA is TGTGCCAGCTCACGAGACAGGGGCGTAGAGACCCAGTACTTC. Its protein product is CASSRDRGVETQYF.

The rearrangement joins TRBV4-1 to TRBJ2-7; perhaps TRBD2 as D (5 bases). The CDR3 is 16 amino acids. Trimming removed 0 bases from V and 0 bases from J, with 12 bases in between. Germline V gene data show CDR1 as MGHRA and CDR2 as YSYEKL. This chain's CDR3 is CASSQDMRGHSYEQYF. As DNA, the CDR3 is TGCGCCAGCAGCCAAGATATGCGCGGGCACTCCTACGAGCAGTACTTC.

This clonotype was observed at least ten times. Here the CDR3 DNA reads TGTGCCAGCAGTTTTGGACGCAGGGCAAATTCCTACGAGCAGTACTTC. As protein: CASSFGRRANSYEQYF. The chain joins TRBV28 to TRBJ2-7, with TRBD1 as a possible D gene (5 bases). Deletions cut 3 bases from V and 1 base from J, with 16 bases between. The V gene's germline CDR1 is MDHEN and CDR2 SYDVKM. This CDR3 region has 16 residues.

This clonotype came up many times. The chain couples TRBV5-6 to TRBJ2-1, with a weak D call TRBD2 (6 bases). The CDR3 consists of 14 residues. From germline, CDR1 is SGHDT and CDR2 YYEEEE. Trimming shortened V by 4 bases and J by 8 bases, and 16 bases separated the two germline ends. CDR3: CASSRDSSGHEQFF. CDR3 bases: TGTGCCAGCAGCCGGGACTCCTCGGGCCATGAGCAGTTCTTC.

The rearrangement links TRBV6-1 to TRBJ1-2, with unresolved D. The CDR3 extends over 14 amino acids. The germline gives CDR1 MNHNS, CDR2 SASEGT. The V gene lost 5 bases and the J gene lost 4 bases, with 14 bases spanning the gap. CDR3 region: CASSLGEDGYGYTF. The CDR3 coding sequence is TGTGCCAGCAGTCTTGGGGAAGACGGCTATGGCTACACCTTC.

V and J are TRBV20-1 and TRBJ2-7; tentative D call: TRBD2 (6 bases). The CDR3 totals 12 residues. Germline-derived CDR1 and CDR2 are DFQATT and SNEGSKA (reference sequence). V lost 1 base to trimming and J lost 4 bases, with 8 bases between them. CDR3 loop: CSARGLVYEQYF. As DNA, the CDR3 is TGCAGTGCTAGAGGACTAGTGTACGAGCAGTACTTC.

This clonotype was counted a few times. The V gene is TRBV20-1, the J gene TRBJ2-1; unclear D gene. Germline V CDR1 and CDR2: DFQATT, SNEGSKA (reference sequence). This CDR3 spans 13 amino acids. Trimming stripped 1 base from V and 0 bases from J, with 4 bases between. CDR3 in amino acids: CSARGNSYNEQFF. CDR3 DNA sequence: TGCAGTGCTAGAGGTAACTCCTACAATGAGCAGTTCTTC.

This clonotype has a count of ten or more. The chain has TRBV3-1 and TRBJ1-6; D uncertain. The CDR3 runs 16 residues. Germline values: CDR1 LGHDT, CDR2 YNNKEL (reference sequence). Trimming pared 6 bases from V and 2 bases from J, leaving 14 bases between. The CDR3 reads CASSPRTRTYNSPLHF. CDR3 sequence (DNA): TGTGCCAGCAGTCCCCGGACTCGAACCTATAATTCACCCCTCCACTTT.